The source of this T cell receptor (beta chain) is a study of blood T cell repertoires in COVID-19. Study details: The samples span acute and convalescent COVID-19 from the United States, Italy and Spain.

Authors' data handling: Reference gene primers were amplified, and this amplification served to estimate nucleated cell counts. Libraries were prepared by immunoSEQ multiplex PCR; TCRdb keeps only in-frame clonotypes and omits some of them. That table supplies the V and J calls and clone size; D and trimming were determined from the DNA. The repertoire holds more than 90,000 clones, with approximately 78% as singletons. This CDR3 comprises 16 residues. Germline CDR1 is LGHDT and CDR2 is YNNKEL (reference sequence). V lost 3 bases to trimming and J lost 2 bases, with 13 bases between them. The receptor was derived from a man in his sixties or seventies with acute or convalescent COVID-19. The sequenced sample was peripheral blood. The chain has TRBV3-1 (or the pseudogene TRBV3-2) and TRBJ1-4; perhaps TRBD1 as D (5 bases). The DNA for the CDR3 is TGTGCCAGCAGCCACCAAACAGGCCCCACTAATGAAAAACTGTTTTTT. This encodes CASSHQTGPTNEKLFF.